One sample yielded the 11 T cell receptor beta chains listed below, sequenced in a study of cytomegalovirus exposure and HLA in healthy donors. Vbeta (60) and Jbeta (13) primers were used in the PCR. This table comes from immunoSEQ multiplex PCR, and its TCRdb copy is limited to in-frame clones, with some not included. The sample totals approximately 45,000 clones. The specimen sequenced was PBMCs. Receptor source: a male donor in good health and CMV-seronegative.

The chain has TRBV30 and TRBJ2-2, with TRBD2 identical over 13 bases. This CDR3 is 15 amino acids long. Trimming at V came to 4 bases and at J to 3 bases, leaving 2 bases not matched to a gene. Germline CDR1 and CDR2: GTSNPN and SVGIG (reference sequence). The CDR3 region is CAWKLAGGDTGELFF. CDR3 coding DNA: TGTGCCTGGAAACTAGCGGGGGGGGACACCGGGGAGCTGTTTTTT.

As DNA, the CDR3 is TGTGCCAGCAGCCAAGGTGGCGGACTAGCGGAGTCTTCCTACGAGCAGTACTTC. Its protein product is CASSQGGGLAESSYEQYF. The gene calls are TRBV4-2 and TRBJ2-5, with TRBD2 identical over 10 bases. The J call may be in error: the DNA end matches TRBJ2-7 better. This CDR3 is 18 amino acids long. CDR1 LGHNA and CDR2 YNFKEQ come from the germline V gene.

The CDR3 DNA is TGCGCCAGCAGCCAAGATGGGACTAGCGGGATAGACATTCAGTACTTC. Translated, it gives CASSQDGTSGIDIQYF. This chain joins TRBV4-1 and TRBJ2-4; 13 nucleotides match TRBD2. Trimming removed 0 bases from V and 8 bases from J; junction bases left unmatched: 4. Germline CDR1 and CDR2: MGHRA and YSYEKL. The CDR3 covers 16 residues.

This rearrangement joins TRBV14 to TRBJ2-7, with a tentative D call TRBD1 (5 bases). The CDR3 contains 12 residues. V was cut by 4 bases and J by 6 bases, with 10 bases left in between. CDR1 and CDR2 (germline): SGHDN, FVKESK. The CDR3 nucleotides read TGTGCCAGCAGCCCTGGACATCCCGAGCAGTACTTC. This codes for CASSPGHPEQYF.

The CDR3 DNA follows: TGTGCCAGCAGTCCGCCGGGGGAGGTTTACGAGCAGTACTTC. It specifies CASSPPGEVYEQYF. The V gene is TRBV6-6, the J gene TRBJ2-7, with D possibly matching TRBD2 (6 bases). The CDR3 loop spans 14 amino acids. Between the trimmed V and J ends, which lost 5 bases and 4 bases, there was a span of 15 bases. The germline V gene has CDR1 MNHNY and CDR2 SVGAGI (reference sequence).

CDR3 sequence reads: CASSFEGVTEAFF. The CDR3 nucleotides are TGTGCCAGCAGCTTTGAGGGAGTTACTGAAGCTTTCTTT. The chain has TRBV13 and TRBJ1-1, with D unclear. The V and J ends lost 3 bases and 5 bases respectively, with 10 bases between them. CDR3 length: 13 residues. Per germline, CDR1 PRHDT and CDR2 FYEKMQ (reference sequence).

The V and J genes are TRBV2 and TRBJ2-5; D perhaps matches TRBD2 (6 bases). Germline CDR1 is SNHLY and CDR2 is FYNNEI. The CDR3 covers 12 residues. The V end was cut by 4 bases, the J end by 13 bases, with 16 bases between. As DNA, the CDR3 is TGTGCCAGCAGTGTATCCGGAGGGCAGGGGTACTTC. This gives the protein CASSVSGGQGYF.

This rearrangement joins TRBV6-5 to TRBJ1-5; D gene ambiguous. V gave up 2 bases and J gave up 4 bases, with 6 bases separating them. The CDR3 sequence is 13 residues long. Germline V gives CDR1 MNHEY, CDR2 SVGAGI. The CDR3 DNA follows: TGTGCCAGCAGTTACGATAGAAATCAGCCCCAGCATTTT. Its protein is CASSYDRNQPQHF.

The genes are TRBV5-6 and TRBJ2-7, with D possibly TRBD1 on 6 matching bases. The CDR3 runs to 15 residues. V lost 2 bases and J 7 bases, leaving 19 bases between the germline ends. The germline gives CDR1 SGHDT, CDR2 YYEEEE. The CDR3 nucleotides are TGTGCCAGCAGCTTCAGGGGAGCAGGGCGGAGGGAGCAGTACTTC. Amino acids: CASSFRGAGRREQYF. Full variable domain (remainder filled in from reference TRBV5-6 and TRBJ2-7): DAGVTQSPTHLIKTRGQQVTLRCSPKSGHDTVSWYQQALGQGPQFIFQYYEEEERQRGNFPDRFSGHQFPNYSSELNVNALLLGDSALYLCASSFRGAGRREQYFGPGTRLTVT.

This rearrangement joins TRBV7-8 to TRBJ1-5, with 7 bases identical to TRBD1. Trimming cost V 3 bases and J 4 bases; bases outside gene matches: 12. CDR3 length equals 17 residues. The germline V gene encodes CDR1 SGHVS and CDR2 FQNEAQ. CDR3 bases: TGTGCCAGCAGCTTTAGGGATCGGGGCAGGGGGAATCAGCCCCAGCATTTT. This codes for CASSFRDRGRGNQPQHF.

The V gene is TRBV6-1, the J gene TRBJ2-2, with D tentatively TRBD1 (6 bases). Germline CDR1 MNHNS, CDR2 SASEGT. V was shortened by 1 base and J by 1 base, with 7 bases between the two germline ends. The CDR3 is 15 residues long. The CDR3 sequence: CASSEVGQNTGELFF. The CDR3 DNA is TGTGCCAGCAGTGAAGTGGGACAGAACACCGGGGAGCTGTTTTTT.